These 6 T cell receptor beta chains share one sample of origin, sequenced in a study of T cell clonotyping in hematopoietic cell transplantation. Assay: immunoSEQ multiplex PCR; the TCRdb copy retains only in-frame clones and omits some. The table includes 14,000 or so clones, less than 70% detected once. The specimen was PBMCs. The receptors shown here come from a human donor who either received an allogeneic hematopoietic cell transplant for a myeloid malignancy or was a related donor (not recorded which). Some clones in this sample may be carry-over from other donors' samples.

The chain employs TRBV9 and TRBJ2-7; D is perhaps TRBD1 (6 bases). Germline V gene data show CDR1 as SGDLS and CDR2 as YYNGEE. This CDR3 has 14 residues. The germline V and J ends were trimmed by 2 bases and 6 bases, with 15 bases remaining between them. CDR3 in amino acids: CASSVTGYRSEQYF. In nucleotides, the CDR3 is TGTGCCAGCAGCGTTACAGGGTATCGTAGCGAGCAGTACTTC.

This clone was observed a handful of times. The chain links TRBV6-5 to TRBJ1-2; D gene ambiguous. Germline values: CDR1 MNHEY, CDR2 SVGAGI. V lost 9 bases, J lost 4 bases, and 9 bases lay in between. CDR3 length: 11 amino acids. The CDR3 region is CASVGPYGYTF. DNA of the CDR3: TGTGCCAGTGTTGGTCCCTATGGCTACACCTTC.

Notes on this clone: Other DNA sequences in this specimen translate into the identical CDR3. The genes are TRBV27 and TRBJ1-2, with D hard to call. CDR3 size: 14 residues. Germline CDR1 is MNHEY and CDR2 is SMNVEV (reference sequence). The V end lost 2 bases, the J end lost 2 bases, and 9 bases lay between the germline ends. The CDR3 region has the DNA TGTGCCAGCAGTTTAAAAGGCGGGAACTATGGCTACACCTTC. This sequence encodes CASSLKGGNYGYTF.

The CDR3 loop reads CASSYGFTDTQYF. DNA of the CDR3: TGTGCCAGCAGTTATGGTTTCACAGATACGCAGTATTTT. This chain connects TRBV6-5 to TRBJ2-3; D remains ambiguous. Germline loops: CDR1 MNHEY, CDR2 SVGAGI. V was cut by 3 bases and J by 2 bases, with 6 bases left in between. The CDR3 sequence is 13 residues long.

The V gene is TRBV28, the J gene TRBJ2-7, with a weak D call TRBD2 (6 bases). Between the trimmed V and J ends, which lost 4 bases and 5 bases, there was a span of 12 bases. Germline V gene lookup returns CDR1 MDHEN and CDR2 SYDVKM. The CDR3 has 13 residues. The CDR3 DNA sequence: TGTGCCAGCAGTTCCGGAGGGGCCCACGAGCAGTACTTC. As protein: CASSSGGAHEQYF.

This clone was recorded a few times. V is TRBV6-5 and J is TRBJ1-1, with D unresolved. Trimming pared 2 bases from V and 5 bases from J, leaving 9 bases between. Germline CDR1 is MNHEY and CDR2 is SVGAGI. This CDR3 contains 13 residues. DNA of the CDR3: TGTGCCAGCAGTTACGGAGGGCTTACTGAAGCTTTCTTT. The encoded protein is CASSYGGLTEAFF.